The 14 T cell receptor beta chains in this list originate from one sample, sequenced in a study of blood T cell repertoires in COVID-19. Profiling relied on immunoSEQ multiplex PCR, and the TCRdb table lists in-frame clones only, not all of them. The sample records 100,000 or so clones, over 80% being singletons. The material sequenced was peripheral blood. Receptors were obtained from a woman in her fifties or sixties in a cohort sampled during active COVID-19.

V and J are TRBV15 and TRBJ2-5; D is uncertain. V lost 0 bases, J lost 4 bases, and 9 bases lay in between. The V gene's germline CDR1 is LNHNV and CDR2 YYDKDF (reference sequence). CDR3 length equals 14 residues. The CDR3 loop is CATSRDFRGETQYF. DNA for the CDR3: TGTGCCACCAGCAGAGACTTTCGCGGAGAGACCCAGTACTTC.

Only one count was recorded for this clone. The rearrangement uses TRBV6-5 and TRBJ1-4, with D unresolved. Trimming stripped 6 bases from V and 4 bases from J, with 9 bases between. The CDR3 has 13 amino acids. The V gene's germline CDR1 is MNHEY and CDR2 SVGAGI. The CDR3, as DNA: TGTGCCAGCAGGAGCGGGATTAATGAAAAACTGTTTTTT. The encoded protein is CASRSGINEKLFF.

This chain connects TRBV5-1 to TRBJ2-7; maybe TRBD2 (7 bases). The germline CDR1 and CDR2 sequences are SGHRS and YFSETQ. V gave up 0 bases and J gave up 6 bases, with 16 bases separating them. This CDR3 comprises 15 residues. The CDR3 nucleotides are TGCGCCAGCAGCTTGGTGGGGGGGCGCTCAGGCGAGCAGTACTTC. As protein: CASSLVGGRSGEQYF.

The rearrangement links TRBV6-5 to TRBJ1-6; 8 bases agree with TRBD1. V was pared by 5 bases and J by 7 bases, with 7 bases of the junction left unmatched. This CDR3 spans 15 amino acids. CDR1 is MNHEY and CDR2 is SVGAGI in the germline V gene. The CDR3 DNA is TGTGCCAGCAGTCGAGGCGGGGACAGGAATTCACCCCTCCACTTT. It codes for CASSRGGDRNSPLHF.

The rearrangement joins TRBV11-3 to TRBJ1-3, with TRBD1 matching 9 bases. Germline V CDR1 and CDR2: SGHNT, YENEEA. V was clipped by 5 bases and J by 4 bases; unmatched bases: 12. The CDR3 runs 17 residues. CDR3 in DNA: TGTGCCAGCAGCACGCACCGGGACAGGGAAGACGGAAACACCATATATTTT. Its translation: CASSTHRDREDGNTIYF.

V usage is TRBV7-6 and J usage is TRBJ2-6; tentatively, D is TRBD1 (6 bases). Trimming shortened V by 6 bases and J by 0 bases, and 12 bases separated the two germline ends. The CDR3 has 16 residues. Germline assignment: CDR1 SGHVS and CDR2 FNYEAQ. Here the CDR3 DNA reads TGTGCCAGCAGAAACACAGGGATCTCTGGGGCCAACGTCCTGACTTTC. Its translation: CASRNTGISGANVLTF. Full variable domain (rest looked up from reference TRBV7-6 and TRBJ2-6): GAGVSQSPRYKVTKRGQDVALRCDPISGHVSLYWYRQALGQGPEFLTYFNYEAQQDKSGLPNDRFSAERPEGSISTLTIQRTEQRDSAMYRCASRNTGISGANVLTFGAGSRLTVL.

V and J are TRBV10-3 and TRBJ2-2, with TRBD1 identical over 9 bases. The V gene's germline CDR1 is ENHRY and CDR2 SYGVKD. J gave up 4 bases and V 2 bases, and 8 bases lay outside the gene matches. The CDR3 runs to 17 residues. CDR3 protein: CAISERSGQGTTGELFF. The CDR3 bases are TGTGCCATCAGTGAGAGGTCCGGACAGGGGACCACCGGGGAGCTGTTTTTT.

V is TRBV27 and J is TRBJ2-2; unclear D gene. The V end lost 4 bases, the J end lost 6 bases, and 9 bases lay between the germline ends. The CDR3 sequence is 13 residues long. The V gene's germline CDR1 is MNHEY and CDR2 SMNVEV (reference sequence). CDR3 residues: CASSYIASGELFF. In DNA, the CDR3 is TGTGCCAGCAGTTATATAGCATCCGGGGAGCTGTTTTTT.

The J gene is TRBJ2-5, the V gene TRBV5-1; TRBD1 is a possible D gene (6 bases). This CDR3 contains 14 residues. The ends were cut back, 3 bases at V and 2 bases at J, with 11 bases in the middle. Germline CDR1 reads SGHRS; CDR2 reads YFSETQ. CDR3 in amino acids: CASSYGQPQETQYF. CDR3 DNA: TGCGCCAGCAGCTATGGACAGCCGCAAGAGACCCAGTACTTC.

The genes are TRBV6-5 and TRBJ1-2; 9 bases fit TRBD1. V was pared by 8 bases and J by 2 bases, with 9 bases of the junction left unmatched. Germline CDR1 reads MNHEY; CDR2 reads SVGAGI. The CDR3 extends over 15 amino acids. CDR3 DNA sequence: TGTGCCAGCTCCTGGACCGGGACAGGGAACTATGGCTACACCTTC. Translating gives CASSWTGTGNYGYTF.

The chain joins TRBV6-4 to TRBJ2-3; 9 bases are a match to TRBD2. The CDR3 spans 16 residues. The germline V gene has CDR1 MRHNA and CDR2 SNTAGT. Trimming cost V 0 bases and J 2 bases; bases outside gene matches: 3. In DNA, the CDR3 is TGTGCCAGCAGTGACTCCGGGACTAGCCCCACAGATACGCAGTATTTT. Protein product: CASSDSGTSPTDTQYF.

The chain recombines TRBV4-1 with TRBJ2-3, with TRBD2 as a possible D gene (6 bases). Germline CDR1 reads MGHRA; CDR2 reads YSYEKL. The CDR3 contains 15 residues. V was shortened by 2 bases and J by 6 bases, with 15 bases between the two germline ends. The CDR3 nucleotides are TGCGCCAGCAGCCAAATGGGACTGCCCTTGGATACGCAGTATTTT. Amino acids: CASSQMGLPLDTQYF.

V and J are TRBV19 and TRBJ2-4, with TRBD1 as a possible D gene (6 bases). V was cut by 3 bases and J by 13 bases, with 10 bases left in between. Germline V CDR1 and CDR2: LNHDA, SQIVND (reference sequence). The CDR3 covers 11 residues. The CDR3 is CASSIWDTQYF. The CDR3 DNA is TGTGCCAGTAGTATTTGGGACACCCAGTACTTC.

The chain recombines TRBV5-1 with TRBJ2-7, with D hard to call. The germline V gene encodes CDR1 SGHRS and CDR2 YFSETQ. V lost 0 bases and J lost 7, with 17 bases in between. The CDR3 sequence is 15 residues long. CDR3 protein: CASSLGPSKYSEQYF. DNA for the CDR3: TGCGCCAGCAGCTTGGGTCCATCAAAATATAGTGAGCAGTACTTC.